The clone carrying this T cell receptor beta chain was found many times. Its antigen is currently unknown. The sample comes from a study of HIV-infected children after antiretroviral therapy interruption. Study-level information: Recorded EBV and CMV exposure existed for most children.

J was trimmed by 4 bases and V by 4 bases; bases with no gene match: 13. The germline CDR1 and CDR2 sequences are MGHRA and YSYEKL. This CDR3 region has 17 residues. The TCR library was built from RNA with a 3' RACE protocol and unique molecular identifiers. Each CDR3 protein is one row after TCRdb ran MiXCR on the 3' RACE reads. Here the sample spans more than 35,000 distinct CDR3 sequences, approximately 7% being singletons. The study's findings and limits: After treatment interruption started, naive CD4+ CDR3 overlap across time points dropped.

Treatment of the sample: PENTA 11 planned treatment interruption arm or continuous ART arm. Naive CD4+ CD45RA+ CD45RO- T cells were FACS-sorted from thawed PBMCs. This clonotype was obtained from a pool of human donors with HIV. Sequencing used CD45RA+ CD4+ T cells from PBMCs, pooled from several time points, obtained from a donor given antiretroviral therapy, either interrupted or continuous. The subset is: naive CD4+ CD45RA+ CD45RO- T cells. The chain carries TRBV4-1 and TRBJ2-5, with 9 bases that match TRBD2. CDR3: CASSRGIAGDGRETQYF. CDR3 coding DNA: TGCGCCAGCAGCCGGGGGATAGCGGGAGATGGTAGAGAGACCCAGTACTTC.